These 15 T cell receptor beta chains were all obtained from the same sample, sequenced in a study of identifying expanded T cells in peripheral blood. Repertoires were generated with immunoSEQ multiplex PCR, while TCRdb's copy carries only in-frame clones and drops some. The sample includes 100,000 to 150,000 clones, approximately 80% of them seen just once. Material for sequencing was blood. The receptors were gathered from a person aged 18-70 years in good health.

The J gene is TRBJ1-5, the V gene TRBV5-6; D is unresolved. The CDR3 length is 18 residues. Germline CDR1 SGHDT, CDR2 YYEEEE. V lost 9 bases and J lost 2, with 27 bases in between. This CDR3 is CATYQLDLPWVGNQPQHF. For the CDR3, the DNA is TGTGCCACCTACCAACTGGACCTACCTTGGGTGGGCAATCAGCCCCAGCATTTT. Based on the CDR3 plus reference TRBV5-6 and TRBJ1-5, the full variable domain is DAGVTQSPTHLIKTRGQQVTLRCSPKSGHDTVSWYQQALGQGPQFIFQYYEEEERQRGNFPDRFSGHQFPNYSSELNVNALLLGDSALYLCATYQLDLPWVGNQPQHFGDGTRLSIL.

DNA of the CDR3: TGTGCCAGCTCACTTAATCCGGGACAGGGCTATGGCTACACCTTC. Translating gives CASSLNPGQGYGYTF. V gene TRBV18 combines with J gene TRBJ1-2; 9 nucleotides line up with TRBD1. The CDR3 has 15 residues. Trimming cost V 4 bases and J 4 bases; bases outside gene matches: 7. Germline lookup yields CDR1 KGHSH and CDR2 LQKENI.

The chain recombines TRBV2 with TRBJ2-5; D possibly matches TRBD1 or TRBD2 (5 bases each). Between the trimmed V and J ends, which lost 7 bases and 4 bases, there was a span of 19 bases. This CDR3 has 15 residues. Germline V CDR1 and CDR2: SNHLY, FYNNEI. CDR3 protein: CASIQQGLAGETQYF. Here the CDR3 DNA reads TGTGCCAGCATACAGCAGGGCCTAGCAGGAGAGACCCAGTACTTC.

The rearrangement uses TRBV5-5 and TRBJ2-5, with D possibly being TRBD2 (5 bases). V was trimmed by 4 bases and J by 5 bases, leaving 9 bases between them. This CDR3 region has 12 residues. From germline, CDR1 is SGHKS and CDR2 YYEKEE (reference sequence). The CDR3 loop reads CASSASGETQYF. The CDR3, as DNA: TGTGCCAGCAGCGCCTCGGGGGAGACCCAGTACTTC.

The rearrangement joins TRBV25-1 to TRBJ1-5; D possibly corresponds to TRBD1 (5 bases). V shed 6 bases and J shed 3 bases, with 9 bases lying between them. This CDR3 has 13 amino acids. Germline values: CDR1 MGHDK, CDR2 SYGVNS. The CDR3 sequence: CASSPDTNQPQHF. The CDR3, as DNA: TGTGCCAGCAGCCCGGACACCAATCAGCCCCAGCATTTT.

This clone was detected only a few times. This chain uses TRBV2 with TRBJ1-2; 8 bases are shared with TRBD1. CDR1 and CDR2 (germline): SNHLY, FYNNEI. The junction had 19 bases not matched to a gene; V was cut back by 2 bases and J by 8 bases. The CDR3 is 18 residues long. The CDR3 sequence: CASSESGWTGPIMGGYTF. For the CDR3, the DNA is TGTGCCAGCAGTGAATCGGGGTGGACAGGGCCCATAATGGGGGGCTACACCTTC.

The chain recombines TRBV6-1 with TRBJ2-7; tentatively, D is TRBD1 (6 bases). Trimming took off 8 bases at V and 2 bases at J, with 16 bases between the two ends. Germline CDR1 and CDR2: MNHNS and SASEGT. CDR3 length: 14 residues. This chain's CDR3 is CASGEGVGPYEQYF. The CDR3 DNA reads TGTGCCAGCGGAGAGGGGGTTGGACCCTACGAGCAGTACTTC.

The chain recombines TRBV11-2 with TRBJ1-2; tentatively, D is TRBD1 (5 bases). The CDR3 has 15 residues. The germline V gene encodes CDR1 SGHAT and CDR2 FQNNGV. V gave up 2 bases and J gave up 0 bases, with 10 bases separating them. The CDR3 nucleotides read TGTGCCAGCAGCTTAAGCAGGGAAGCTAACTATGGCTACACCTTC. Its protein product is CASSLSREANYGYTF.

V and J are TRBV11-3 and TRBJ2-2; 14 positions agree with TRBD2. Trimming removed 4 bases from V and 4 bases from J; junction bases left unmatched: 2. Germline V gene lookup returns CDR1 SGHNT and CDR2 YENEEA. The CDR3 sequence is 16 residues long. The CDR3 spells CASSSGTSGGTGELFF. In nucleotides, the CDR3 is TGTGCCAGCAGCTCCGGGACTAGCGGGGGCACCGGGGAGCTGTTTTTT. The full variable domain, rest sourced from reference TRBV11-3 and TRBJ2-2, is EAGVVQSPRYKIIEKKQPVAFWCNPISGHNTLYWYLQNLGQGPELLIRYENEEAVDDSQLPKDRFSAERLKGVDSTLKIQPAELGDSAVYLCASSSGTSGGTGELFFGEGSRLTVL.

This clone has only one observation. The CDR3 sequence: CASSQDSSGGYNEQFF. The DNA of the CDR3 is TGCGCCAGCAGCCAAGATTCTAGCGGGGGCTACAATGAGCAGTTCTTC. J is TRBJ2-1 and V is TRBV4-3; 10 bases are shared with TRBD2. This CDR3 is built from 16 residues. CDR1 LGHNA and CDR2 YSLEER come from the germline V gene. V gave up 0 bases and J gave up 3 bases; unmatched junction bases: 2.

This clone was picked up a small number of times. The chain has TRBV7-2 and TRBJ2-7; D gene uncertain. The CDR3 is made up of 14 amino acids. Trimming left V 0 bases short and J 1 base short, with 7 bases between. CDR1 is SGHTA, CDR2 FQGNSA, per germline. The CDR3 loop is CASSLAQTSYEQYF. DNA for the CDR3: TGTGCCAGCAGCTTAGCACAGACTTCCTACGAGCAGTACTTC.

This clone occurred a few times. The CDR3 reads CASSNPRVNTEAFF. The DNA of the CDR3 is TGTGCCAGCTCGAATCCAAGGGTGAACACTGAAGCTTTCTTT. This rearrangement joins TRBV18 to TRBJ1-1; D not resolved. The V gene's germline CDR1 is KGHSH and CDR2 LQKENI. Trimming left V 6 bases short and J 0 bases short, with 11 bases between. CDR3 length: 14 residues.

This clone was detected only a few times. The V and J genes are TRBV2 and TRBJ1-2; tentative D call: TRBD1 (6 bases). The CDR3 totals 13 residues. Germline CDR1 reads SNHLY; CDR2 reads FYNNEI. CDR3 protein: CATRTGNSNGYTF. Written as DNA, the CDR3 is TGTGCTACGCGCACAGGGAACAGTAATGGCTACACCTTC. Using reference TRBV2 and TRBJ1-2 for the parts outside the CDR3, the full variable domain is EPEVTQTPSHQVTQMGQEVILRCVPISNHLYFYWYRQILGQKVEFLVSFYNNEISEKSEIFDDQFSVERPDGSNFTLKIRSTKLEDSAMYFCATRTGNSNGYTFGSGTRLTVV.

J is TRBJ2-7 and V is TRBV2; the D gene is possibly TRBD2 (6 bases). This CDR3 spans 12 amino acids. The V and J ends lost 6 bases and 3 bases respectively, with 9 bases between them. Germline-derived CDR1 and CDR2 are SNHLY and FYNNEI. The CDR3 DNA reads TGTGCCAGCAGGACCGGGGGCTACGAGCAGTACTTC. Translated: CASRTGGYEQYF. The full variable domain, with the rest looked up from reference TRBV2 and TRBJ2-7, is EPEVTQTPSHQVTQMGQEVILRCVPISNHLYFYWYRQILGQKVEFLVSFYNNEISEKSEIFDDQFSVERPDGSNFTLKIRSTKLEDSAMYFCASRTGGYEQYFGPGTRLTVT.

For the CDR3, the DNA is TGCGCCAGCAGCCAAGATTTCACGGGACAGGGCTATGGCTACACCTTC. Translation: CASSQDFTGQGYGYTF. This sequence joins TRBV4-1 and TRBJ1-2; 9 bases are a match to TRBD1. The CDR3 sequence is 16 residues long. V gave up 0 bases and J gave up 4 bases; unmatched junction bases: 6. CDR1 and CDR2 from the germline V gene are MGHRA and YSYEKL.